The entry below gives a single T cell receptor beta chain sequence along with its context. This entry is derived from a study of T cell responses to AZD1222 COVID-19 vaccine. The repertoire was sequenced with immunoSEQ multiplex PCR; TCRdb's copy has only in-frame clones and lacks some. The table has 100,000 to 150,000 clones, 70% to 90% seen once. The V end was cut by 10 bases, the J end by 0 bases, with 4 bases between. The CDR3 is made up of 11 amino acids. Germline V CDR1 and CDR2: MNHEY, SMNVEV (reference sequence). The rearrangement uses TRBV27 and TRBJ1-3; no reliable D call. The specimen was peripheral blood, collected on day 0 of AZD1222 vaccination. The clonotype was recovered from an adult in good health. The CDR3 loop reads CAIVSGNTIYF. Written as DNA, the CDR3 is TGTGCCATCGTCTCTGGAAACACCATATATTTT.